This T cell receptor (beta chain) was observed in a study of blood T cell repertoires in COVID-19. Study background: The samples span acute and convalescent COVID-19 from the United States, Italy and Spain. PBMCs, B-cell-depleted T cells, or T cells were the source of the cDNA or gDNA that made up the material.

Authors' methods: Amplified reference gene primers provided the basis for estimating nucleated cell counts. Only in-frame clones appear in the TCRdb table, and some are missing; sequencing was by immunoSEQ multiplex PCR. The V and J calls and clone size are taken from that table; D and trimming were inferred from the DNA. The data hold 150,000 or so clones, with about 85% observed a single time. Germline V gives CDR1 LGHNT, CDR2 FRNRAP. V shed 2 bases, J shed 5 bases, and the junction held 10 bases outside the gene matches. The CDR3 sequence is 16 residues long. The genes are TRBV12-5 and TRBJ2-5, with TRBD1 identical over 8 bases. The receptor was isolated from a woman between 70 and 85 years old with acute or convalescent COVID-19. Sequenced: peripheral blood. The CDR3: CASGLKTTGAIETQYF. DNA for the CDR3: TGTGCTAGTGGTTTGAAGACGACAGGGGCCATTGAGACCCAGTACTTC.